These 11 T cell receptor beta chains share one sample of origin, sequenced in a study of T-cell memory formation after mild COVID-19. TCRdb redid the calling of the 5' RACE reads with MiXCR, one entry per CDR3 protein. The data contain roughly 250,000 distinct CDR3 sequences, about 15% of them seen just once; the ten biggest clones take up 3.5% to 4%. Sequenced: PBMCs or a T cell subset sorted from them (not recorded which). Receptor source: a man younger than 30 who had mild COVID-19 (a few samples of this study predate the infection). Cell type and time point are not known.

This clonotype was picked up a small number of times. The chain links TRBV7-8 to TRBJ1-1, with TRBD1 as a possible D gene (6 bases). Germline V gene sequence: CDR1 SGHVS, CDR2 FQNEAQ. The CDR3 runs 13 residues. V was cut by 5 bases and J by 4 bases, with 11 bases left in between. CDR3: CASSIDRLTEAFF. The CDR3 nucleotides are TGTGCCAGCAGCATCGACAGGCTCACTGAAGCTTTCTTT.

The sample holds a few counts of this clonotype. The V call is TRBV30, the J call TRBJ1-6; D ambiguous. Germline CDR1 GTSNPN, CDR2 SVGIG (reference sequence). The CDR3 length is 11 residues. V gave up 7 bases and J gave up 14 bases, with 15 bases separating them. CDR3 nucleotide sequence: TGTGCCTCGAACAGAACGCCAACCCTCCACTTT. It translates to CASNRTPTLHF.

This clonotype was observed a few times. This rearrangement joins TRBV7-9 to TRBJ2-7; 8 bases line up with TRBD1. Germline V gene sequence: CDR1 SEHNR, CDR2 FQNEAQ (reference sequence). The CDR3 length is 13 residues. Unmatched junction bases numbered 6, after V lost 4 bases and J lost 7 bases. Written as DNA, the CDR3 is TGTGCCAGCAGCTCCGGACAGGGCCGAGAGCAGTACGTC. It yields the protein CASSSGQGREQYV.

In this sample, this clonotype turned up a few times. V and J are TRBV20-1 and TRBJ2-7, with a weak D call TRBD2 (5 bases). This CDR3 is 11 amino acids long. V was cut by 4 bases and J by 9 bases, with 13 bases left in between. Germline values: CDR1 DFQATT, CDR2 SNEGSKA (reference sequence). The CDR3 coding sequence is TGCAGTGCTAAGGACTGGAGTGGGCAGTACGTC. Translation gives CSAKDWSGQYV.

This chain uses TRBV9 with TRBJ2-5; possible D gene TRBD2, 6 bases. The V gene lost 2 bases and the J gene lost 3 bases, with 11 bases spanning the gap. In germline, CDR1 is SGDLS, CDR2 YYNGEE. There are 14 residues in the CDR3. CDR3 protein: CASSVSGGEETQYF. For the CDR3, the DNA is TGTGCCAGCAGCGTCAGTGGCGGGGAAGAGACCCAGTACTTC.

This clonotype was observed at least ten times. CDR3 loop: CASKGVTGELFF. The CDR3 coding sequence is TGTGCCAGCAAGGGAGTCACCGGGGAGCTGTTTTTT. The chain uses TRBV28 and TRBJ2-2; possibly TRBD2 for D (5 bases). CDR3 size: 12 residues. Trimming removed 7 bases at V and 4 bases at J, with 7 bases between. Germline CDR1 is MDHEN and CDR2 is SYDVKM.

J is TRBJ2-5 and V is TRBV7-9, with TRBD1 matching 7 bases. Trimming at V came to 6 bases and at J to 2 bases, leaving 12 bases not matched to a gene. Germline CDR1 reads SEHNR; CDR2 reads FQNEAQ (reference sequence). The length of the CDR3 is 16 residues. The CDR3 region is CASSFPGTEFQETQYF. Here the CDR3 DNA reads TGTGCCAGCAGTTTCCCCGGGACAGAGTTTCAAGAGACCCAGTACTTC.

This clonotype turned up a few times. This sequence joins TRBV20-1 and TRBJ2-5; the match to TRBD1 covers 8 bases. Germline V gene data show CDR1 as DFQATT and CDR2 as SNEGSKA (reference sequence). Trimming at V came to 6 bases and at J to 0 bases, leaving 3 bases not matched to a gene. The CDR3 loop spans 13 amino acids. The CDR3 reads CSATGQDQETQYF. CDR3 DNA: TGCAGTGCAACGGGACAGGACCAAGAGACCCAGTACTTC.

In this sample, this clonotype turned up many times. This chain uses TRBV2 with TRBJ2-1, with 11 positions matching TRBD2. V shed 4 bases and J 7 bases; nucleotides not matched to a gene: 3. The CDR3 runs to 14 residues. CDR1 is SNHLY and CDR2 is FYNNEI in the germline V gene. Written as DNA, the CDR3 is TGTGCCAGCAGTGTAGCGGGGGGGCAAAATGAGCAGTTCTTC. Its protein product is CASSVAGGQNEQFF.

This clonotype came up a few times. V gene TRBV7-9 combines with J gene TRBJ2-2, with D perhaps given as TRBD1 or TRBD2 (6 bases each). V was trimmed by 5 bases and J by 8 bases, leaving 24 bases between them. From germline, CDR1 is SEHNR and CDR2 FQNEAQ (reference sequence). This CDR3 has 17 amino acids. The CDR3, as DNA: TGTGCCAGCAGCCCTAGGGGGGCGCGTGCGCTGGAAGGGGAGCTGTTTTTT. Its protein product is CASSPRGARALEGELFF.

This chain links TRBV4-1 with TRBJ2-3; TRBD2 agrees at 9 bases. The trim removed 0 bases at V and 2 bases at J, leaving 9 bases unmatched. The CDR3 runs 18 residues. Looked up from germline, CDR1 is MGHRA and CDR2 is YSYEKL. CDR3 DNA: TGCGCCAGCAGCCAAGAATGGATCGCGGGGGGGAACACAGATACGCAGTATTTT. This gives the protein CASSQEWIAGGNTDTQYF.